This TCR beta chain was profiled in a study of blood T cell repertoires in COVID-19. As for the study in general: There were acute and convalescent COVID-19 samples, and they came from the United States, Italy and Spain. T cells, B-cell-depleted T cells, or PBMCs provided the cDNA or gDNA that served as material.

V lost 5 bases, J lost 0 bases, and 7 bases lay in between. In germline, CDR1 is SGHTA, CDR2 FQGTGA. The CDR3 covers 13 residues. Per the original methods: It was from reference gene primer amplification that nucleated cell counts were estimated. Assay used: immunoSEQ multiplex PCR; TCRdb lists only in-frame clones, some missing. V and J calls and clone size follow that table, whereas D and trimming were derived from the DNA. The sample lists approximately 150,000 clones, approximately 88% seen once, with 3.9% in the top ten. This clone came up a few times. This clonotype was sampled from a woman aged 55-75 years who had recovered from COVID-19. The chain is built from TRBV7-3 and TRBJ1-1; D not resolved. Sequencing input: peripheral blood. CDR3 bases: TGTGCCAGCAGCCAACAAATGAACACTGAAGCTTTCTTT. Translating it yields CASSQQMNTEAFF.